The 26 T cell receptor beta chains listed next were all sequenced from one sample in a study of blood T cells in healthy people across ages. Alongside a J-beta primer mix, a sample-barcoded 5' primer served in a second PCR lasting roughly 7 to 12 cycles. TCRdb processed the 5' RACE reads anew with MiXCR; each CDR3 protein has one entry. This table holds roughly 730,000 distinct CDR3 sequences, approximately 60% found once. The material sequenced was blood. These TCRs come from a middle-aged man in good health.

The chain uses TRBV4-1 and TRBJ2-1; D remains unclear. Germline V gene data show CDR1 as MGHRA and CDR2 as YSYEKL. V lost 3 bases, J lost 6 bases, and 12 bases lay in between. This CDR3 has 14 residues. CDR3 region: CASSQSASVNEQFF. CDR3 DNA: TGCGCCAGCAGCCAGAGTGCGAGCGTCAATGAGCAGTTCTTC.

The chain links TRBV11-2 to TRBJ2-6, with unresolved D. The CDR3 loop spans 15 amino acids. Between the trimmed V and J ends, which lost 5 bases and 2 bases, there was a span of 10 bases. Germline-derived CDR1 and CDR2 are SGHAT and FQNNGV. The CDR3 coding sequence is TGTGCCAGCAGCGCAACGCAGGCTGGGGCCAACGTCCTGACTTTC. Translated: CASSATQAGANVLTF.

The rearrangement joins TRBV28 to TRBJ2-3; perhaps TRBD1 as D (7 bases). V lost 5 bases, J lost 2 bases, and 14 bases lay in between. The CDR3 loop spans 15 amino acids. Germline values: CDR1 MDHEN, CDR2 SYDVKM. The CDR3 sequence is CASSPGDRDTDTQYF. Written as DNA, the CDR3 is TGTGCCAGCAGTCCGGGGGACAGAGACACAGATACGCAGTATTTT.

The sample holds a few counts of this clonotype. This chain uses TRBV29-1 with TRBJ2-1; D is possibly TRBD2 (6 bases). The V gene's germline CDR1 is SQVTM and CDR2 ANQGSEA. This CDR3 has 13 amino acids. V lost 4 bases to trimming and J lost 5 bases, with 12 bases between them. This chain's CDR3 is CSVGGVGNNEQFF. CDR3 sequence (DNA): TGCAGCGTTGGGGGGGTAGGGAACAATGAGCAGTTCTTC.

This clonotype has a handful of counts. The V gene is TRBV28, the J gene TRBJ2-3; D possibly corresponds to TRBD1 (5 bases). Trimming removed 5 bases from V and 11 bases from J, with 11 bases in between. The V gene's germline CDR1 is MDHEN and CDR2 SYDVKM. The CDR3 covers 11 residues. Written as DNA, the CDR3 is TGTGCCAGCAGTGGGCCAAGGGGGCAGTATTTT. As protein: CASSGPRGQYF. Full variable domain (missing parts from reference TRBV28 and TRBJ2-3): DVKVTQSSRYLVKRTGEKVFLECVQDMDHENMFWYRQDPGLGLRLIYFSYDVKMKEKGDIPEGYSVSREKKERFSLILESASTNQTSMYLCASSGPRGQYFGPGTRLTVL.

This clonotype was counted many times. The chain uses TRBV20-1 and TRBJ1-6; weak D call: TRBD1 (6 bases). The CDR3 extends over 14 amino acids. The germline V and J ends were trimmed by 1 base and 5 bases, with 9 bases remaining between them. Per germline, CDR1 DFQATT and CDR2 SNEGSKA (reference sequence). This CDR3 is CSARAQGNNSPLHF. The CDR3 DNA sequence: TGCAGTGCTAGAGCTCAGGGGAATAATTCACCCCTCCACTTT.

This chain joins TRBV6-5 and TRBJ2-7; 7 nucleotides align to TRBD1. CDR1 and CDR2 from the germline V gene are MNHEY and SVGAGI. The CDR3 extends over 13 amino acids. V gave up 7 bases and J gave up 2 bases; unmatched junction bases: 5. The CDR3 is CASKRGQTYEQYF. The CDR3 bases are TGTGCCAGCAAAAGGGGACAGACCTACGAGCAGTACTTC.

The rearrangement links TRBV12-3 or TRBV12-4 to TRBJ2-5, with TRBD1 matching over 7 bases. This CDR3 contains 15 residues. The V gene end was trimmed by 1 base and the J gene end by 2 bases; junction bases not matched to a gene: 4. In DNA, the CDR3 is TGTGCCAGCAGTTTAGGACAGGGCCAACAAGAGACCCAGTACTTC. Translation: CASSLGQGQQETQYF.

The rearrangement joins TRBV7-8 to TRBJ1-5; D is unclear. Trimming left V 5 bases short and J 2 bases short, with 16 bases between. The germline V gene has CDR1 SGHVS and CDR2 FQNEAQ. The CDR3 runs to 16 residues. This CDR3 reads CASSPVVKIGNQPQHF. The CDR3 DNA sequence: TGTGCCAGCAGCCCAGTGGTGAAGATTGGCAATCAGCCCCAGCATTTT.

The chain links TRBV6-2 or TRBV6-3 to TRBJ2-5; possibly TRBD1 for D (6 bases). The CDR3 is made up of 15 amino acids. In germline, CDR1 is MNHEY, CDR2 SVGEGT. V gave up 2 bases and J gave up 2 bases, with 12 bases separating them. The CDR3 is CASSYGDTVQETQYF. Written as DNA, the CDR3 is TGTGCCAGCAGTTACGGGGACACAGTGCAAGAGACCCAGTACTTC.

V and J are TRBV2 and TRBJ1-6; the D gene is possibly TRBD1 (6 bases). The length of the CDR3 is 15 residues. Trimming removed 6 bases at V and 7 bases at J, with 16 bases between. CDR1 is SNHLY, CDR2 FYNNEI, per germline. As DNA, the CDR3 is TGTGCCAGCAGGGGGGCCGACAGCTTGAATTCACCCCTCCACTTT. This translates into CASRGADSLNSPLHF.

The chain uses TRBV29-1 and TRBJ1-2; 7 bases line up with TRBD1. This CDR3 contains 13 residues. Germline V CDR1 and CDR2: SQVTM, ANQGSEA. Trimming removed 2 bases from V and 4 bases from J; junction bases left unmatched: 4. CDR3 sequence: CSVELEGAYGYTF. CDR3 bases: TGCAGCGTTGAACTAGAGGGGGCCTATGGCTACACCTTC. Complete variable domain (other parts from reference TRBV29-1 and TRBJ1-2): SAVISQKPSRDICQRGTSLTIQCQVDSQVTMMFWYRQQPGQSLTLIATANQGSEATYESGFVIDKFPISRPNLTFSTLTVSNMSPEDSSIYLCSVELEGAYGYTFGSGTRLTVV.

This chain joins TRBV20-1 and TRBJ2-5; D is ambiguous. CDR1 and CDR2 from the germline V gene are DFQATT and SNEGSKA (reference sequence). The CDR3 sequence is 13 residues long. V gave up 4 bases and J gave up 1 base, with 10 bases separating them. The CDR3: CSAISAVQETQYF. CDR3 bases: TGCAGTGCTATAAGCGCTGTCCAAGAGACCCAGTACTTC.

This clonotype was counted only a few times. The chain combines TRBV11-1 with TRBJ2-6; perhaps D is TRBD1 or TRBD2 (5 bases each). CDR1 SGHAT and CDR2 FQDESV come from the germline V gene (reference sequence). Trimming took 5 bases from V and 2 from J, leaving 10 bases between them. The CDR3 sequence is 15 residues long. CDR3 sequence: CASSRWDAGANVLTF. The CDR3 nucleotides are TGTGCCAGCAGCCGGTGGGACGCTGGGGCCAACGTCCTGACTTTC.

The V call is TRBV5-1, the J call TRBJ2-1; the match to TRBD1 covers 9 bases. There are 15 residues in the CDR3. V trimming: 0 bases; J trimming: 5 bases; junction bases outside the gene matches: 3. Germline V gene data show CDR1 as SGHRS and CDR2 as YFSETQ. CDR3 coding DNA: TGCGCCAGCAGCTTGGCCGGGACAGGGAACAATGAGCAGTTCTTC. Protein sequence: CASSLAGTGNNEQFF.

CDR3 sequence (DNA): TGTGCCAGCAGTGGGCTCGGGGTCTCCTACGAGCAGTACTTC. It encodes CASSGLGVSYEQYF. The chain recombines TRBV2 with TRBJ2-7, with D possibly TRBD2 on 5 matching bases. Germline CDR1 reads SNHLY; CDR2 reads FYNNEI. V lost 4 bases, J lost 0 bases, and 10 bases lay in between. The CDR3 is made up of 14 amino acids.

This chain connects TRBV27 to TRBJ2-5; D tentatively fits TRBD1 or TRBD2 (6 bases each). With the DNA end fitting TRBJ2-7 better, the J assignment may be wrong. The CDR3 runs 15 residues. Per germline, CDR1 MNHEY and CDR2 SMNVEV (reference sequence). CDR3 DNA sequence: TGTGCCAGCAGTTTCATCCGGGGGCCACCCCACGAGCAGTACTTC. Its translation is CASSFIRGPPHEQYF.

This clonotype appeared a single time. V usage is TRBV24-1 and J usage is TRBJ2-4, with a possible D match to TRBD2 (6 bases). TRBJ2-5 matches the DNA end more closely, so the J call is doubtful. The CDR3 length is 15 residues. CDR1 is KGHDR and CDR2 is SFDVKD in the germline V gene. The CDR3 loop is CATSDGAGHQETQYF. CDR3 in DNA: TGTGCCACCAGTGATGGGGCGGGGCACCAAGAGACCCAGTACTTC.

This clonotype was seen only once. CDR3 in amino acids: CAGPGGLDLWASTDTQYF. CDR3 DNA: TGTGCCGGCCCGGGCGGGCTGGATTTGTGGGCCAGCACAGATACGCAGTATTTT. This chain connects TRBV7-8 to TRBJ2-3, with D possibly matching TRBD2 (5 bases). V was clipped by 11 bases and J by 0 bases, with 27 bases between them. The V gene's germline CDR1 is SGHVS and CDR2 FQNEAQ. The CDR3 totals 18 residues.

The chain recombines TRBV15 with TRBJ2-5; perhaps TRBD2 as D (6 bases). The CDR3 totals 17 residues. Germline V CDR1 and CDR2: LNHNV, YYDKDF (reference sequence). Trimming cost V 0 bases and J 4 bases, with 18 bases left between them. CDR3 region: CATSRDITGEAIETQYF. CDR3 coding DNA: TGTGCCACCAGCAGAGATATAACGGGAGAAGCAATAGAGACCCAGTACTTC.

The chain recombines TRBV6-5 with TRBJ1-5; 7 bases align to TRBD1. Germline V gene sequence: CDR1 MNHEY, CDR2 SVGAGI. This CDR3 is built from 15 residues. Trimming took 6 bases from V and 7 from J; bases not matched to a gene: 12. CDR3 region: CASRPGGTVRQPQHF. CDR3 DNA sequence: TGTGCCAGCAGGCCCGGCGGGACAGTCAGACAGCCCCAGCATTTT.

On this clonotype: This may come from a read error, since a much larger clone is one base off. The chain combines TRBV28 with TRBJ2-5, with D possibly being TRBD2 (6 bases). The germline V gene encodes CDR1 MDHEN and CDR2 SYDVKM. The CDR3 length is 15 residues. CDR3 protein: CASSRIPVREGEQSF. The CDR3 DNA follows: TGTGCCAGCAGTCGGATCCCCGTGCGGGAAGGCGAGCAGTCCTTC.

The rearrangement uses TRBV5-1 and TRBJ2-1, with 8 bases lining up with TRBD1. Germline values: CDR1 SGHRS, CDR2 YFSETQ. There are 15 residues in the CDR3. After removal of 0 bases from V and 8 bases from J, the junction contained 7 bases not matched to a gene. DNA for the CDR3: TGCGCCAGCAGCTTGGCGGACAGGGATGTCGATGAGCAGTTCTTC. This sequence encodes CASSLADRDVDEQFF.

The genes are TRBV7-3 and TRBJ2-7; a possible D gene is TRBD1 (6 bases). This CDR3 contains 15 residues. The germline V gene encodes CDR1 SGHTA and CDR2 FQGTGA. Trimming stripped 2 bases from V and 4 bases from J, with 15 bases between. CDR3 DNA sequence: TGTGCCAGCAGCTTATTGGGGGCTCGGGAATACGAGCAGTACTTC. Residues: CASSLLGAREYEQYF.

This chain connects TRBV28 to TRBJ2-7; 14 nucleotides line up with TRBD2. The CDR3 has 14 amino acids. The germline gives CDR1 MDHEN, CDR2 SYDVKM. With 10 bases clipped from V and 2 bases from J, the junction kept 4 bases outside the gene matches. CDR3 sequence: CATSGLAGAYEQYF. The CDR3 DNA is TGTGCCACCTCGGGACTAGCGGGGGCCTACGAGCAGTACTTC.

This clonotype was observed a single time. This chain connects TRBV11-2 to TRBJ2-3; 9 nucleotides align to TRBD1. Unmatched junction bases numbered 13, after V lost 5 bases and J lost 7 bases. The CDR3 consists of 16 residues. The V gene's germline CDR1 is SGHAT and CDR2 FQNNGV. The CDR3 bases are TGTGCCAGCAGCCGACCTGAGGGGACAGGGTCTAATACGCAGTATTTT. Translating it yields CASSRPEGTGSNTQYF.